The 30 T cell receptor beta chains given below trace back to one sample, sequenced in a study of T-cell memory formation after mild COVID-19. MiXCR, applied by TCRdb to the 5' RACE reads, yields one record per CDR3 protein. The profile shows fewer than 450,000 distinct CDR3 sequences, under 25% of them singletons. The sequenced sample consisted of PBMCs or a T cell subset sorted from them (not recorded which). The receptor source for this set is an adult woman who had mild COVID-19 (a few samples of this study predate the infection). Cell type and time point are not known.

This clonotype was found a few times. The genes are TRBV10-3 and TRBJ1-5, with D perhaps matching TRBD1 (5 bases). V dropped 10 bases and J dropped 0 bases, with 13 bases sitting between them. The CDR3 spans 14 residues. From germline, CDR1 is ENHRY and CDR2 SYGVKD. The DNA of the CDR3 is TGTGCCACGAAGACAGAGTATAGCAATCAGCCCCAGCATTTT. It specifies CATKTEYSNQPQHF.

CDR3 amino acids: CASSLRLWDRGFYNSPLHF. The CDR3 DNA follows: TGTGCCAGCAGTTTAAGGTTGTGGGACAGGGGGTTCTATAATTCACCCCTCCACTTT. This chain connects TRBV12-3 or TRBV12-4 to TRBJ1-6; 11 bases are shared with TRBD1. V gave up 2 bases and J gave up 3 bases; unmatched junction bases: 9. CDR3 length: 19 residues.

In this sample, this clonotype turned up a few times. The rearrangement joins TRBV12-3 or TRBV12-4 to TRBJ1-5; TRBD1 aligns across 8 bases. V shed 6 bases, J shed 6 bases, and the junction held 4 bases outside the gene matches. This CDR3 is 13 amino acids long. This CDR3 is CASSHQGAQPQHF. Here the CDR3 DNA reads TGTGCCAGCAGCCATCAGGGGGCTCAGCCCCAGCATTTT.

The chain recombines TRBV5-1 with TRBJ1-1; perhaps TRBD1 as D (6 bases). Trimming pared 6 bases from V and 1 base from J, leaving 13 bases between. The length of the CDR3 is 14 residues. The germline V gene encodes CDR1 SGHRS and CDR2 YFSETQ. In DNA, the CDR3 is TGCGCCAGCACCCTGTGGGGGCAGAACACTGAAGCTTTCTTT. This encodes CASTLWGQNTEAFF.

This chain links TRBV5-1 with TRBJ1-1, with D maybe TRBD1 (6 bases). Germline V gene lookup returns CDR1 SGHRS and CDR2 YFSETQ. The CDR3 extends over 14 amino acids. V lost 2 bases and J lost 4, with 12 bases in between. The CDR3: CASSFGAGATEAFF. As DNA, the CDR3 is TGCGCCAGCAGCTTCGGGGCAGGGGCCACTGAAGCTTTCTTT.

CDR3: CASGPFRTGQSNQPQHF. CDR3 in DNA: TGTGCCAGCGGCCCCTTTCGGACAGGGCAAAGCAATCAGCCCCAGCATTTT. V is TRBV5-8 and J is TRBJ1-5; 8 bases align to TRBD1. The CDR3 spans 17 residues. Per the germline V gene, CDR1 is SGHTS and CDR2 is YDEGEE. The J segment lost 1 base and the V segment lost 7 bases, leaving 13 bases of the junction unmatched.

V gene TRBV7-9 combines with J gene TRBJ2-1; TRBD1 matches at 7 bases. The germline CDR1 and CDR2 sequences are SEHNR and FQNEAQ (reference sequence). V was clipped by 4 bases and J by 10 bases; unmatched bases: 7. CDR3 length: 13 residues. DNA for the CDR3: TGTGCCAGCAGCTACGGGACAGCTCTAGAGCAGTTCTTC. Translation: CASSYGTALEQFF.

The CDR3 is CASSLGTSGSLWDTQYF. The CDR3 DNA sequence: TGTGCCAGCAGCTTAGGGACTAGCGGGAGTCTGTGGGATACGCAGTATTTT. The gene calls are TRBV7-2 and TRBJ2-3; 13 bases align to TRBD2. The V gene's germline CDR1 is SGHTA and CDR2 FQGNSA. Unmatched junction bases numbered 7, after V lost 1 base and J lost 6 bases. The CDR3 spans 17 residues.

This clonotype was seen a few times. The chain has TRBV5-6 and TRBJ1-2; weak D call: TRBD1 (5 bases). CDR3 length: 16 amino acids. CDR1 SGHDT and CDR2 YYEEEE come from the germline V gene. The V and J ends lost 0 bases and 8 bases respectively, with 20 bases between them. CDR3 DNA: TGTGCCAGCAGCTTGGAATACGGCCCCAGGGACCTGGGCTACACCTTC. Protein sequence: CASSLEYGPRDLGYTF.

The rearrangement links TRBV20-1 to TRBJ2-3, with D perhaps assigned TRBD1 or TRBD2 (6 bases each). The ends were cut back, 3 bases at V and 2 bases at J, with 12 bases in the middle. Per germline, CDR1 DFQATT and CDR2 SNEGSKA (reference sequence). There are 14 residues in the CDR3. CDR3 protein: CSASPGANTDTQYF. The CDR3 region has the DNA TGCAGTGCTAGCCCGGGGGCTAACACAGATACGCAGTATTTT.

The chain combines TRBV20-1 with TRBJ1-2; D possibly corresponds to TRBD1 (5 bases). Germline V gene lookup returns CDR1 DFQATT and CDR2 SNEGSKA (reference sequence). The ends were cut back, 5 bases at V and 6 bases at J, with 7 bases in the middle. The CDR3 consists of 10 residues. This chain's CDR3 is CSARGDGYTF. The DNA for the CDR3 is TGCAGTGCTCGGGGGGATGGCTACACCTTC.

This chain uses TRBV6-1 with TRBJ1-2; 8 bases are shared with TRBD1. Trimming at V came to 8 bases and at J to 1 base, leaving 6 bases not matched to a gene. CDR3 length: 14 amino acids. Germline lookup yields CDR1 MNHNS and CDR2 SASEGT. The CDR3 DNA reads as TGTGCCAGCTGTCCGGGACAGGATAACTATGGCTACACCTTC. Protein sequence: CASCPGQDNYGYTF.

As DNA, the CDR3 is TGTGCCAGCAGTAAACGGGACAGGGAAGGCGGAGGCTACACCTTC. It is translated as CASSKRDREGGGYTF. The chain joins TRBV6-5 to TRBJ1-2, with 9 bases aligning to TRBD1. The CDR3 runs to 15 residues. The V gene end was trimmed by 5 bases and the J gene end by 8 bases; junction bases not matched to a gene: 12. Looked up from germline, CDR1 is MNHEY and CDR2 is SVGAGI.

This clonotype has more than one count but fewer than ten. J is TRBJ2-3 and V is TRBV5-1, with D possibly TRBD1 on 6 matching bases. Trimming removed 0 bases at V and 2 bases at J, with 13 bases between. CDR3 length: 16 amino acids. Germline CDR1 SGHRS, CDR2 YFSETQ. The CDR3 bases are TGCGCCAGCAGCTTGGGGGGACACCTAATCACAGATACGCAGTATTTT. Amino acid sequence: CASSLGGHLITDTQYF.

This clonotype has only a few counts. For the CDR3, the DNA is TGCGCCAGCAGCTGGACTAGCGGGAGAAGTGGCACAGATACGCAGTATTTT. It yields the protein CASSWTSGRSGTDTQYF. The V call is TRBV5-1, the J call TRBJ2-3; 13 nucleotides match TRBD2. This CDR3 region has 17 residues. The J segment lost 1 base and the V segment lost 3 bases, leaving 5 bases of the junction unmatched. Germline CDR1 reads SGHRS; CDR2 reads YFSETQ.

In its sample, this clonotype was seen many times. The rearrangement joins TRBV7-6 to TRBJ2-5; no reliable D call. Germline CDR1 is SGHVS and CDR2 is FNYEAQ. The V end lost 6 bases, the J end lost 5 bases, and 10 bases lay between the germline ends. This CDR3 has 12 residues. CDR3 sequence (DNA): TGTGCCAGCAGTTTTTCGTCGGAGACCCAGTACTTC. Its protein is CASSFSSETQYF.

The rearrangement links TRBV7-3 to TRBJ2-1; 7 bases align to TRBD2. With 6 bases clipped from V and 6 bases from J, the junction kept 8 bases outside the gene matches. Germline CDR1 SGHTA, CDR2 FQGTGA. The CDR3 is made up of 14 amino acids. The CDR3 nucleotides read TGTGCCAGCAGTTATGGACTAGTAGGCAATGAGCAGTTCTTC. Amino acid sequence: CASSYGLVGNEQFF.

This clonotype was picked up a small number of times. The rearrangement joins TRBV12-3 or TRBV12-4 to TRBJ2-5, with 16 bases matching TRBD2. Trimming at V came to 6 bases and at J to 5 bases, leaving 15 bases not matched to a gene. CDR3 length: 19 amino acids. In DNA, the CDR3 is TGTGCCAGCAGCTACTGGGGACTAGCGGGAGGGCCCATTATGGAGACCCAGTACTTC. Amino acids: CASSYWGLAGGPIMETQYF.

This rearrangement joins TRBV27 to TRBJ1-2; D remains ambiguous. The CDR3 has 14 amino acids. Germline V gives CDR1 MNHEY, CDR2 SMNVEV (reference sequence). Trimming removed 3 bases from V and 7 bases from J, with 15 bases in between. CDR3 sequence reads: CASSLAEGMGGYTF. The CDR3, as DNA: TGTGCCAGCAGTTTGGCGGAAGGAATGGGTGGCTACACCTTC.

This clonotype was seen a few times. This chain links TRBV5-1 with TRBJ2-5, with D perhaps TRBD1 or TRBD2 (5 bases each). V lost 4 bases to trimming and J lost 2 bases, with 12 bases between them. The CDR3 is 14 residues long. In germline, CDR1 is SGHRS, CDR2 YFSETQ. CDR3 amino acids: CASSRTGLQETQYF. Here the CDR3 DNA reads TGCGCCAGCAGCCGGACGGGGCTTCAAGAGACCCAGTACTTC. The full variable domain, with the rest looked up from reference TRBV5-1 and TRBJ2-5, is KAGVTQTPRYLIKTRGQQVTLSCSPISGHRSVSWYQQTPGQGLQFLFEYFSETQRNKGNFPGRFSGRQFSNSRSEMNVSTLELGDSALYLCASSRTGLQETQYFGPGTRLLVL.

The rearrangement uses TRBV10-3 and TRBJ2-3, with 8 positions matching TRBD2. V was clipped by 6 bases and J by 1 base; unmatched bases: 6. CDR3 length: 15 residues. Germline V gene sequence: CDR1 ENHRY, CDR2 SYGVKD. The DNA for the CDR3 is TGTGCCATCAGCCGAGCGGGAGTCGGCACAGATACGCAGTATTTT. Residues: CAISRAGVGTDTQYF.

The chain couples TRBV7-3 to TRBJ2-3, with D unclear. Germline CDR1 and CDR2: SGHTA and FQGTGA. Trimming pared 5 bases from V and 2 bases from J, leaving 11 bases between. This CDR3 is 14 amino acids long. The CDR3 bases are TGTGCCAGCAGCGTCAACCCGAACACAGATACGCAGTATTTT. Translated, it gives CASSVNPNTDTQYF.

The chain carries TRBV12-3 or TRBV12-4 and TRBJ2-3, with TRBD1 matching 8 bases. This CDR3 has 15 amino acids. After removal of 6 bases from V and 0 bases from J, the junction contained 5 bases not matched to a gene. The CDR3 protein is CASRGQDISTDTQYF. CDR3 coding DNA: TGTGCCAGCAGGGGACAGGATATTAGCACAGATACGCAGTATTTT.

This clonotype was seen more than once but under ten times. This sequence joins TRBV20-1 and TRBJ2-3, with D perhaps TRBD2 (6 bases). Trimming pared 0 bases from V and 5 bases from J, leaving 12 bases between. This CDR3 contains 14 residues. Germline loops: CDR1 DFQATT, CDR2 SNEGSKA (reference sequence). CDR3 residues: CSARDRGRGDTQYF. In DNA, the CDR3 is TGCAGTGCTAGAGATCGGGGGAGAGGAGATACGCAGTATTTT.

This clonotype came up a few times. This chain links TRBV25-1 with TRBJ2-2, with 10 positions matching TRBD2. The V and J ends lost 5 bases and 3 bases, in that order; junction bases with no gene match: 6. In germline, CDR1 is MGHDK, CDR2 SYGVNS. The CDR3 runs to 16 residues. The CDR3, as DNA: TGTGCCAGCAGTTCACCTAGCGGGGGTTACACCGGGGAGCTGTTTTTT. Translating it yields CASSSPSGGYTGELFF.

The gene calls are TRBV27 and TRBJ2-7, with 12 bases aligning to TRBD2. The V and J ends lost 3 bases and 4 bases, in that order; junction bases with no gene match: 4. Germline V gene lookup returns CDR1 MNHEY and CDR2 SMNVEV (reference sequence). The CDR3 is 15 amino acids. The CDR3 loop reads CASSFRLAGVYEQYF. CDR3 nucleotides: TGTGCCAGCAGTTTCCGACTAGCGGGGGTGTACGAGCAGTACTTC.

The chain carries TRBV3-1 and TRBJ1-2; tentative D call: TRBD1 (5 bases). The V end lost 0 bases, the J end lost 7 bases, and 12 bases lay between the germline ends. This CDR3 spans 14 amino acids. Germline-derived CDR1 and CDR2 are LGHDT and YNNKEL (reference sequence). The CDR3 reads CASSQDAAGSGYTF. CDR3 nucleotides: TGTGCCAGCAGCCAAGATGCCGCAGGGTCTGGCTACACCTTC.

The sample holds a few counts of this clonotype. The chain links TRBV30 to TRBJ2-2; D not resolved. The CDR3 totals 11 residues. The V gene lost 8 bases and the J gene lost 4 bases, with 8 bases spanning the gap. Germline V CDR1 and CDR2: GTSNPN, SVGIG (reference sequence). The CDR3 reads CALPTTGELFF. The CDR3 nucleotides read TGTGCCCTTCCCACCACCGGGGAGCTGTTTTTT.

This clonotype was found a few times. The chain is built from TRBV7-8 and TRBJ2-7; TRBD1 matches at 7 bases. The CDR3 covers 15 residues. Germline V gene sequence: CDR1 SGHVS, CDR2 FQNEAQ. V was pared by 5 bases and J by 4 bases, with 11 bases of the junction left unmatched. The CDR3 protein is CASSRYGTEDYEQYF. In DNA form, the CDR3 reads TGTGCCAGCAGCAGATACGGGACAGAAGATTACGAGCAGTACTTC.

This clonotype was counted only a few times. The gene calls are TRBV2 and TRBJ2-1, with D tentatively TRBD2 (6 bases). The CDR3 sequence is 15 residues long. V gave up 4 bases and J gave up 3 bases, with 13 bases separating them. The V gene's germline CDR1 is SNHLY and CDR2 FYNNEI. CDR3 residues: CASSGGSGHYNEQFF. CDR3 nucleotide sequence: TGTGCCAGCAGTGGGGGTAGCGGACACTACAATGAGCAGTTCTTC.